The next 16 T cell receptor beta chains were all read from a single sample in a study of T cells after yellow fever vaccination (dated by TCRdb to between 2018 and 2021). The library was generated by 5' RACE. Sequencing used an Illumina HiSeq 2500. TCRdb reanalyzed the raw reads on its own, using fastp at Q25 for trimming and MiXCR for clone calling, and kept in-frame beta chains. Rows are unified per CDR3 protein, each entry keeping the most common DNA and genes. In this sample the table shows over 150,000 distinct CDR3 sequences, roughly 6.2% of which occur a single time. The top ten constitute just under 3% of the sample. In the paper's terms, the treatment or condition label means: live attenuated yellow fever vaccine strain. This sample comprised CD4+ T cells sorted from PBMCs, obtained on the day of the first yellow fever vaccination. All receptors derive from a man younger than 30 who received the YFV17D yellow fever vaccine.

This clonotype was recorded at least ten times. The chain couples TRBV2 to TRBJ1-1, with D maybe TRBD1 (6 bases). CDR1 is SNHLY, CDR2 FYNNEI, per germline. V dropped 8 bases and J dropped 4 bases, with 11 bases sitting between them. CDR3 length: 12 residues. The CDR3 reads CASERGSTEAFF. The CDR3 DNA follows: TGTGCCAGCGAAAGGGGGAGCACTGAAGCTTTCTTT.

The gene calls are TRBV7-2 and TRBJ1-1; TRBD1 is a possible D gene (6 bases). Germline V CDR1 and CDR2: SGHTA, FQGNSA. Trimming left V 6 bases short and J 8 bases short, with 13 bases between. The CDR3 has 12 residues. The CDR3 nucleotides are TGTGCCAGCAGTATCCCGGGGGGCGAAGCTTTCTTT. Its translation is CASSIPGGEAFF.

At least ten counts were recorded for this clonotype. The chain couples TRBV7-2 to TRBJ1-2; no clear D. The CDR3 is 13 amino acids. V shed 5 bases and J shed 6 bases, with 13 bases lying between them. Per germline, CDR1 SGHTA and CDR2 FQGNSA. The CDR3 DNA is TGTGCCAGCAGCCTCGGCAGCTTTAATGGCTACACCTTC. This gives the protein CASSLGSFNGYTF.

This clonotype was seen many times. The rearrangement links TRBV4-2 to TRBJ2-4; D gene ambiguous. V was clipped by 0 bases and J by 4 bases, with 10 bases between them. Per the germline V gene, CDR1 is LGHNA and CDR2 is YNFKEQ. The CDR3 extends over 15 amino acids. The CDR3 DNA reads TGTGCCAGCAGCCAAGATCTCGTAGAAAAAAACATTCAGTACTTC. This sequence encodes CASSQDLVEKNIQYF.

This clonotype was picked up many times. V is TRBV24-1 and J is TRBJ2-3; 8 nucleotides line up with TRBD2. CDR1 is KGHDR and CDR2 is SFDVKD in the germline V gene. Trimming cost V 4 bases and J 5 bases; bases outside gene matches: 7. The CDR3 is 15 residues long. CDR3 sequence: CATSDPGGVGDTQYF. In DNA, the CDR3 is TGTGCCACCAGTGACCCCGGGGGGGTAGGAGATACGCAGTATTTT.

This sequence joins TRBV6-1 and TRBJ2-3, with no clear D. This CDR3 has 12 amino acids. Trimming took 0 bases from V and 12 from J, leaving 10 bases between them. The germline V gene encodes CDR1 MNHNS and CDR2 SASEGT. As DNA, the CDR3 is TGTGCCAGCAGTGAAGCGGGCCCGCCCCAGTATTTT. It codes for CASSEAGPPQYF.

In this sample, this clonotype turned up many times. This rearrangement joins TRBV5-1 to TRBJ1-1; D is perhaps TRBD1 (5 bases). The germline V and J ends were trimmed by 2 bases and 2 bases, with 10 bases remaining between them. The CDR3 totals 14 residues. Germline-derived CDR1 and CDR2 are SGHRS and YFSETQ. DNA for the CDR3: TGCGCCAGCAGCTTACCGACAGCCAACACTGAAGCTTTCTTT. This codes for CASSLPTANTEAFF.

This clonotype has just a few counts. The chain uses TRBV5-1 and TRBJ2-1; no firm D call. The V and J ends lost 1 base and 6 bases respectively, with 14 bases between them. This CDR3 contains 15 residues. The germline V gene has CDR1 SGHRS and CDR2 YFSETQ. For the CDR3, the DNA is TGCGCCAGCAGCTTGACTGGGCCTGGGTCCAATGAGCAGTTCTTC. Amino acids: CASSLTGPGSNEQFF.

This clonotype has at least ten counts. The chain joins TRBV6-1 to TRBJ2-3, with a weak D call TRBD2 (7 bases). Trimming cost V 6 bases and J 0 bases, with 13 bases left between them. The CDR3 is made up of 15 amino acids. Germline V CDR1 and CDR2: MNHNS, SASEGT. CDR3 loop: CASRWGGRSTDTQYF. CDR3 sequence (DNA): TGTGCCAGCAGATGGGGGGGGCGCAGCACAGATACGCAGTATTTT.

The chain links TRBV7-2 to TRBJ2-3; D is uncertain. The germline CDR1 and CDR2 sequences are SGHTA and FQGNSA. The CDR3 extends over 14 amino acids. The V end was cut by 5 bases, the J end by 0 bases, with 9 bases between. CDR3 sequence: CASSGSGSTDTQYF. DNA of the CDR3: TGTGCCAGCAGCGGTAGTGGGAGCACAGATACGCAGTATTTT.

At least ten counts were recorded for this clonotype. This chain links TRBV3-1 with TRBJ1-2; the D is unclear. V was clipped by 1 base and J by 8 bases, with 14 bases between them. The germline CDR1 and CDR2 sequences are LGHDT and YNNKEL (reference sequence). The CDR3 is made up of 14 amino acids. CDR3 in DNA: TGTGCCAGCAGCCAAGTGGTCACGGGGAACGGCTACACCTTC. Its translation is CASSQVVTGNGYTF.

This clonotype has ten or more counts. The chain combines TRBV9 with TRBJ2-3; 8 positions match TRBD2. V dropped 4 bases and J dropped 0; count of bases not matched to a gene: 7. CDR3 length: 16 amino acids. Germline V gene data show CDR1 as SGDLS and CDR2 as YYNGEE. The CDR3 protein is CASSPLAGTSTDTQYF. The DNA for the CDR3 is TGTGCCAGCAGCCCGTTAGCGGGAACTAGCACAGATACGCAGTATTTT.

The sample holds many counts of this clonotype. The J gene is TRBJ2-3, the V gene TRBV6-5; possibly TRBD1 for D (5 bases). Germline CDR1 MNHEY, CDR2 SVGAGI. The CDR3 loop spans 13 amino acids. V was cut by 5 bases and J by 3 bases, with 9 bases left in between. In nucleotides, the CDR3 is TGTGCCAGCAGTACGGACATGACAGATACGCAGTATTTT. Encoded protein: CASSTDMTDTQYF.

The V call is TRBV7-2, the J call TRBJ2-7; D uncertain. Trimming pared 1 base from V and 7 bases from J, leaving 14 bases between. The CDR3 contains 14 residues. Looked up from germline, CDR1 is SGHTA and CDR2 is FQGNSA. CDR3 nucleotide sequence: TGTGCCAGCAGCTTAGGGGCAGGTCCTTGGGAGCAGTACGTC. The encoded protein is CASSLGAGPWEQYV.

This chain links TRBV6-1 with TRBJ2-3, with D tentatively TRBD1 or TRBD2 (5 bases each). Germline CDR1 MNHNS, CDR2 SASEGT. CDR3 length: 16 amino acids. The V and J ends lost 7 bases and 6 bases respectively, with 23 bases between them. The CDR3: CASTRTGLKERDTQYF. In DNA, the CDR3 is TGTGCCAGCACCCGTACGGGGCTTAAGGAAAGGGATACGCAGTATTTT.

Many counts were recorded for this clonotype. CDR3 bases: TGTGCCAGCAGCGTAGGTCCGGACAGGGCTTATCAGCCCCAGCATTTT. As protein: CASSVGPDRAYQPQHF. This rearrangement joins TRBV9 to TRBJ1-5, with 8 bases that match TRBD1. Germline-derived CDR1 and CDR2 are SGDLS and YYNGEE. The CDR3 is 16 residues long. V shed 0 bases, J shed 5 bases, and the junction held 7 bases outside the gene matches.